Presented here are 26 T cell receptor beta chains from one specimen sequenced in a study of cytomegalovirus exposure and HLA in healthy donors. The PCR employed 60 Vbeta primers together with 13 Jbeta primers. Only in-frame clones appear in the TCRdb table, and some are missing; sequencing was by immunoSEQ multiplex PCR. The sample carries some 160,000 clones, 77% recorded once. The specimen was PBMCs. Receptor source: a woman aged 25 to 39 in good health and CMV-seronegative.

This clone was detected once. The genes are TRBV4-1 and TRBJ1-2, with D uncertain. The CDR3 is made up of 17 amino acids. In germline, CDR1 is MGHRA, CDR2 YSYEKL. The V gene lost 0 bases and the J gene lost 4 bases, with 18 bases spanning the gap. This CDR3 reads CASSQDEVFVAFYGYTF. CDR3 DNA: TGCGCCAGCAGCCAAGACGAGGTGTTCGTCGCATTCTATGGCTACACCTTC.

This chain joins TRBV5-3 and TRBJ1-1; D perhaps matches TRBD1 (5 bases). TRBV5-3 is an ORF; its function is uncertain. V was trimmed by 2 bases and J by 2 bases, leaving 13 bases between them. The CDR3 has 15 residues. CDR3 bases: TGTGCCAGAAGCTTTGTTACAGGTCCTAACACTGAAGCTTTCTTT. Amino acid sequence: CARSFVTGPNTEAFF.

This clone has a handful of counts. The chain combines TRBV29-1 with TRBJ2-5; 9 nucleotides match TRBD1. The ends lost 8 bases at V and 4 bases at J; junction bases unmatched: 8. This CDR3 contains 13 residues. Germline CDR1 and CDR2: SQVTM and ANQGSEA. The CDR3 is CSTSGQGRETQYF. Written as DNA, the CDR3 is TGCAGCACCTCGGGACAGGGCAGAGAGACCCAGTACTTC.

This chain's CDR3 is CASSYSQKGGYTF. The CDR3 nucleotides are TGTGCCAGCAGTTACTCACAGAAAGGAGGCTACACCTTC. The V and J genes are TRBV6-5 and TRBJ1-2; the D is unclear. With 0 bases removed from V and 8 bases from J, the gap between germline ends came to 10 bases. Germline V gene lookup returns CDR1 MNHEY and CDR2 SVGAGI. CDR3 length: 13 amino acids.

J is TRBJ1-2 and V is TRBV6-5; 7 nucleotides match TRBD1. V dropped 6 bases and J dropped 6; count of bases not matched to a gene: 7. In germline, CDR1 is MNHEY, CDR2 SVGAGI. The CDR3 length is 13 residues. The CDR3 nucleotides read TGTGCCAGCAGGGGACAGTCTTTGGATGGCTACACCTTC. Encoded protein: CASRGQSLDGYTF.

This clone was observed a handful of times. The J gene is TRBJ2-5, the V gene TRBV13; maybe TRBD2 (5 bases). The CDR3 length is 14 residues. V was clipped by 5 bases and J by 1 base, with 11 bases between them. Germline CDR1 reads PRHDT; CDR2 reads FYEKMQ (reference sequence). In DNA, the CDR3 is TGTGCCAGCAGCGGACGGGGATCCCAAGAGACCCAGTACTTC. Its translation is CASSGRGSQETQYF.

This clone has just a few counts. This chain uses TRBV27 with TRBJ1-6, with a tentative D call TRBD1 (5 bases). Looked up from germline, CDR1 is MNHEY and CDR2 is SMNVEV (reference sequence). Trimming removed 3 bases from V and 9 bases from J, with 9 bases in between. The CDR3 length is 13 residues. CDR3 loop: CASSLGRGSPLHF. The CDR3 DNA follows: TGTGCCAGCAGTTTGGGTAGGGGTTCACCCCTCCACTTT.

The rearrangement uses TRBV27 and TRBJ1-6, with 7 positions matching TRBD1. CDR3 size: 16 residues. The ends lost 5 bases at V and 0 bases at J; junction bases unmatched: 4. Germline CDR1 is MNHEY and CDR2 is SMNVEV (reference sequence). This CDR3 is CASSPDRDSYNSPLHF. The CDR3 DNA follows: TGTGCCAGCAGTCCAGACAGGGACTCCTATAATTCACCCCTCCACTTT.

The chain carries TRBV9 and TRBJ1-5; D may be TRBD1 (5 bases). V was trimmed by 4 bases and J by 0 bases, leaving 11 bases between them. Germline CDR1 SGDLS, CDR2 YYNGEE. The CDR3 contains 15 residues. CDR3 in amino acids: CASSLGGDSNQPQHF. The CDR3 DNA is TGTGCCAGCAGCCTCGGAGGGGATAGCAATCAGCCCCAGCATTTT.

DNA of the CDR3: TGCGCCAGCAGCTTGGAGGGAGTCTCTGGAAACACCATATATTTT. The encoded protein is CASSLEGVSGNTIYF. The V and J genes are TRBV5-1 and TRBJ1-3; D gene ambiguous. Germline values: CDR1 SGHRS, CDR2 YFSETQ. The ends were cut back, 0 bases at V and 0 bases at J, with 7 bases in the middle. This CDR3 comprises 15 residues.

The rearrangement joins TRBV7-9 to TRBJ2-1, with 7 bases fitting TRBD2. The trim removed 8 bases at V and 5 bases at J, leaving 12 bases unmatched. The CDR3 spans 15 residues. Germline loops: CDR1 SEHNR, CDR2 FQNEAQ (reference sequence). As DNA, the CDR3 is TGTGCCAGCGGACCACCCGGGAGGCAGAACAATGAGCAGTTCTTC. Amino acid sequence: CASGPPGRQNNEQFF.

The CDR3 region has the DNA TGTGCCAGCAGTTTTCTTGCTAGCGGGGGGACTGAGCAGTTCTTC. It specifies CASSFLASGGTEQFF. The chain links TRBV28 to TRBJ2-1; 11 bases match TRBD2. With 3 bases clipped from V and 9 bases from J, the junction kept 7 bases outside the gene matches. Germline CDR1 reads MDHEN; CDR2 reads SYDVKM. This CDR3 spans 15 amino acids.

This chain uses TRBV6-4 with TRBJ2-1, with TRBD1 matching over 7 bases. V lost 0 bases, J lost 7 bases, and 0 bases stayed unmatched. Germline-derived CDR1 and CDR2 are MRHNA and SNTAGT. The CDR3 is 13 amino acids. The CDR3 DNA follows: TGTGCCAGCAGTGACTCGGGACAGAATGAGCAGTTCTTC. It specifies CASSDSGQNEQFF.

The chain recombines TRBV28 with TRBJ2-7; D unclear. V lost 4 bases, J lost 4 bases, and 11 bases lay in between. The CDR3 totals 13 residues. CDR1 is MDHEN and CDR2 is SYDVKM in the germline V gene. CDR3 sequence reads: CASSSTPSYEQYF. CDR3 nucleotide sequence: TGTGCCAGCAGTTCCACACCCTCGTACGAGCAGTACTTC.

This rearrangement joins TRBV28 to TRBJ2-1; D may be TRBD1 (7 bases). CDR3 length: 14 amino acids. CDR1 and CDR2 (germline): MDHEN, SYDVKM. Trimming shortened V by 1 base and J by 7 bases, and 11 bases separated the two germline ends. The CDR3 sequence: CASSLSGGWNEQFF. Here the CDR3 DNA reads TGTGCCAGCAGTTTATCAGGGGGGTGGAATGAGCAGTTCTTC.

The chain combines TRBV11-2 with TRBJ2-7; 11 positions match TRBD2. The V and J ends lost 5 bases and 4 bases, in that order; junction bases with no gene match: 7. Germline V lookup: CDR1 SGHAT, CDR2 FQNNGV. The CDR3 has 15 amino acids. The CDR3 sequence is CASSRVAGGPYEQYF. DNA of the CDR3: TGTGCCAGCAGCCGGGTAGCGGGGGGGCCTTACGAGCAGTACTTC.

This rearrangement joins TRBV6-1 to TRBJ1-4; 9 positions match TRBD1. Germline V gives CDR1 MNHNS, CDR2 SASEGT. The CDR3 length is 15 residues. Trimming removed 8 bases from V and 8 bases from J; junction bases left unmatched: 12. CDR3 nucleotides: TGTGCCAGCCAACCTAGCACAGGGGGCCGCGAAAAACTGTTTTTT. It is translated as CASQPSTGGREKLFF.

This chain uses TRBV5-6 with TRBJ2-2, with TRBD1 matching over 8 bases. V trimming: 3 bases; J trimming: 3 bases; junction bases outside the gene matches: 13. The CDR3 runs to 18 residues. Germline values: CDR1 SGHDT, CDR2 YYEEEE. The CDR3 sequence: CASSSTRQGWGDTGELFF. DNA for the CDR3: TGTGCCAGCAGCTCGACAAGACAGGGGTGGGGTGACACCGGGGAGCTGTTTTTT. The whole variable domain, remainder taken from reference TRBV5-6 and TRBJ2-2, is DAGVTQSPTHLIKTRGQQVTLRCSPKSGHDTVSWYQQALGQGPQFIFQYYEEEERQRGNFPDRFSGHQFPNYSSELNVNALLLGDSALYLCASSSTRQGWGDTGELFFGEGSRLTVL.

V usage is TRBV5-1 and J usage is TRBJ2-3; 12 bases agree with TRBD1. The CDR3 consists of 15 residues. Germline lookup yields CDR1 SGHRS and CDR2 YFSETQ. With 0 bases clipped from V and 6 bases from J, the junction kept 2 bases outside the gene matches. In DNA form, the CDR3 reads TGCGCCAGCAGCTTGGCCGGGACAGGGGGCGATACGCAGTATTTT. Translated, it gives CASSLAGTGGDTQYF.

This chain connects TRBV2 to TRBJ1-2; weak D call: TRBD1 (5 bases). The CDR3 consists of 15 residues. V was clipped by 2 bases and J by 4 bases, with 14 bases between them. Germline V gene lookup returns CDR1 SNHLY and CDR2 FYNNEI. CDR3 in DNA: TGTGCCAGCAGTGAAATCCCTGCGACAGTCTATGGCTACACCTTC. As protein: CASSEIPATVYGYTF.

This chain uses TRBV6-6 with TRBJ1-2; D gene ambiguous. Germline assignment: CDR1 MNHNY and CDR2 SVGAGI (reference sequence). V lost 5 bases, J lost 3 bases, and 10 bases lay in between. The CDR3 length is 13 residues. This CDR3 is CASSVNRDYGYTF. CDR3 nucleotide sequence: TGTGCCAGCAGTGTAAACAGAGACTATGGCTACACCTTC.

The gene calls are TRBV6-6 and TRBJ2-7; D gene ambiguous. V was pared by 0 bases and J by 0 bases, with 9 bases between. Germline values: CDR1 MNHNY, CDR2 SVGAGI (reference sequence). CDR3 size: 15 residues. The CDR3 reads CASSYSKESSYEQYF. The CDR3 nucleotides read TGTGCCAGCAGTTACTCGAAAGAGAGCTCCTACGAGCAGTACTTC.

This clone was counted many times. V is TRBV19 and J is TRBJ2-1; D is perhaps TRBD1 (5 bases). The CDR3 runs to 15 residues. V dropped 5 bases and J dropped 0 bases, with 11 bases sitting between them. CDR1 and CDR2 from the germline V gene are LNHDA and SQIVND (reference sequence). The CDR3, as DNA: TGTGCCAGTAGTTCCGACAGTAGCTCCTACAATGAGCAGTTCTTC. As protein: CASSSDSSSYNEQFF.

This clone came up a few times. The chain has TRBV6-1 and TRBJ1-2, with TRBD1 as a possible D gene (5 bases). The CDR3 runs 13 residues. The V end was cut by 5 bases, the J end by 7 bases, with 14 bases between. In germline, CDR1 is MNHNS, CDR2 SASEGT. The DNA of the CDR3 is TGTGCCAGCAGTCGTGAGGAGGGGCTTGGCTACACCTTC. Translation: CASSREEGLGYTF.

This chain joins TRBV29-1 and TRBJ1-2; D might be TRBD1 (6 bases). V was clipped by 3 bases and J by 8 bases, with 16 bases between them. The CDR3 has 13 residues. CDR1 SQVTM and CDR2 ANQGSEA come from the germline V gene. The CDR3: CSVDRDRREGYTF. For the CDR3, the DNA is TGCAGCGTTGACAGAGACAGGCGGGAGGGCTACACCTTC.

This clone was observed once. The chain couples TRBV5-5 to TRBJ1-2; 11 bases line up with TRBD1. CDR1 and CDR2 from the germline V gene are SGHKS and YYEKEE (reference sequence). V was pared by 3 bases and J by 7 bases, with 5 bases of the junction left unmatched. This CDR3 region has 14 residues. CDR3 in amino acids: CASSSGTGGFGYTF. The CDR3 DNA reads as TGTGCCAGCAGCTCCGGGACAGGGGGATTTGGCTACACCTTC.